One and the same sample provided the 25 T cell receptor beta chains below, sequenced in a study of T-cell reconstitution after alpha-beta-depleted transplantation in children. Their specific antigens are unknown. Study findings and constraints: There were reportedly several hundred expanded graft clones from which alpha-beta T cells came about two months after transplant.

Unique molecular identifiers featured in how the TCRbeta library was prepared. TCRdb called the PCR reads again in MiXCR, with one record for every CDR3 protein. The sample includes approximately 31,000 distinct CDR3 sequences, 6.4% seen only once; the top ten take roughly 30%. Sequences were derived from peripheral blood, sampled 60 days after TCRalphabeta/CD19-depleted stem cell transplant. The source of these receptors is a child under three years old who had a stem cell transplant for acute myeloid leukemia, so the T cells may come from the graft donor.

This clonotype has just a few counts. This chain joins TRBV9 and TRBJ1-2, with a possible D match to TRBD1 (6 bases). Looked up from germline, CDR1 is SGDLS and CDR2 is YYNGEE. The V end was cut by 2 bases, the J end by 0 bases, with 17 bases between. The CDR3 contains 17 residues. The CDR3, as DNA: TGTGCCAGCAGCGTCTCTTCCACAGGGTTAGCTAACTATGGCTACACCTTC. Protein product: CASSVSSTGLANYGYTF. Combining the CDR3 with reference TRBV9 and TRBJ1-2 gives the whole variable domain DSGVTQTPKHLITATGQRVTLRCSPRSGDLSVYWYQQSLDQGLQFLIQYYNGEERAKGNILERFSAQQFPDLHSELNLSSLELGDSALYFCASSVSSTGLANYGYTFGSGTRLTVV.

This clonotype was detected only a few times. This sequence joins TRBV4-3 and TRBJ2-7; D gene uncertain. Trimming removed 3 bases from V and 6 bases from J, with 9 bases in between. Per germline, CDR1 LGHNA and CDR2 YSLEER. The CDR3 has 12 amino acids. The CDR3 protein is CASSHRGGEQYF. CDR3 bases: TGCGCCAGCAGCCATCGCGGCGGCGAGCAGTACTTC.

This clonotype was detected a few times. V gene TRBV12-3 or TRBV12-4 combines with J gene TRBJ2-2, with D perhaps matching TRBD1 or TRBD2 (5 bases each). This CDR3 comprises 17 residues. V was clipped by 6 bases and J by 4 bases, with 21 bases between them. The CDR3 DNA reads TGTGCCAGCAGCCTGGGTTCGGGGCAGCCACTCACCGGGGAGCTGTTTTTT. Its translation is CASSLGSGQPLTGELFF.

This clonotype was seen ten or more times. This chain uses TRBV7-2 with TRBJ2-7, with D perhaps matching TRBD1 (7 bases). Germline V gene data show CDR1 as SGHTA and CDR2 as FQGNSA. The CDR3 is 15 residues long. The germline V and J ends were trimmed by 4 bases and 4 bases, with 17 bases remaining between them. CDR3 loop: CASSWEAGGQYEQYF. CDR3 DNA: TGTGCCAGCAGCTGGGAGGCAGGGGGGCAATACGAGCAGTACTTC.

This clonotype has at least ten counts. The chain uses TRBV9 and TRBJ2-1; D is unclear. Germline V gene sequence: CDR1 SGDLS, CDR2 YYNGEE. The V end lost 2 bases, the J end lost 7 bases, and 16 bases lay between the germline ends. CDR3 length: 15 residues. This chain's CDR3 is CASSVLPGPPNEQFF. The DNA for the CDR3 is TGTGCCAGCAGCGTTCTACCGGGCCCCCCGAATGAGCAGTTCTTC.

This clonotype was detected many times. The V and J genes are TRBV5-6 and TRBJ2-3; possibly TRBD1 or TRBD2 for D (6 bases each). The CDR3 loop spans 16 amino acids. Looked up from germline, CDR1 is SGHDT and CDR2 is YYEEEE. Trimming pared 4 bases from V and 5 bases from J, leaving 20 bases between. Written as DNA, the CDR3 is TGTGCCAGCAGCCCCCTAATTGGGGGGCAGGAAGATACGCAGTATTTT. As protein: CASSPLIGGQEDTQYF.

In this sample, this clonotype turned up many times. This rearrangement joins TRBV15 to TRBJ2-7; a possible D gene is TRBD1 (5 bases). The CDR3 contains 14 residues. V lost 1 base and J lost 3, with 10 bases in between. Germline assignment: CDR1 LNHNV and CDR2 YYDKDF (reference sequence). The CDR3: CATSRGQGSYEQYF. The DNA of the CDR3 is TGTGCCACCAGCAGAGGGCAGGGAAGCTACGAGCAGTACTTC. The full variable domain, completed using reference TRBV15 and TRBJ2-7, is DAMVIQNPRYQVTQFGKPVTLSCSQTLNHNVMYWYQQKSSQAPKLLFHYYDKDFNNEADTPDNFQSRRPNTSFCFLDIRSPGLGDTAMYLCATSRGQGSYEQYFGPGTRLTVT.

This clonotype appeared many times. The V gene is TRBV29-1, the J gene TRBJ2-1; D is uncertain. The V end lost 0 bases, the J end lost 2 bases, and 11 bases lay between the germline ends. Germline V CDR1 and CDR2: SQVTM, ANQGSEA. This CDR3 region has 15 residues. CDR3: CSVEEDQRTYNEQFF. The DNA for the CDR3 is TGCAGCGTTGAAGAAGACCAACGGACCTACAATGAGCAGTTCTTC.

By sample fraction, this clonotype is medium-sized. V gene TRBV7-9 combines with J gene TRBJ2-7; the D gene is possibly TRBD1 (7 bases). V was trimmed by 4 bases and J by 4 bases, leaving 20 bases between them. CDR3 length: 16 amino acids. Germline CDR1 is SEHNR and CDR2 is FQNEAQ (reference sequence). CDR3 sequence reads: CASSSSGGGRLYEQYF. The CDR3 bases are TGTGCCAGCAGCTCCTCAGGGGGAGGAAGGCTGTACGAGCAGTACTTC.

This clonotype was picked up many times. The gene calls are TRBV12-3 or TRBV12-4 and TRBJ2-7, with 7 positions matching TRBD1. This CDR3 has 13 residues. The V segment lost 5 bases and the J segment 3 bases; nucleotides outside the gene matches: 4. The CDR3, as DNA: TGTGCCAGCAGTGTGACAGGGATCTACGAGCAGTACTTC. Its protein is CASSVTGIYEQYF.

V is TRBV10-3 and J is TRBJ1-2; D call uncertain. The germline gives CDR1 ENHRY, CDR2 SYGVKD. Trimming took 7 bases from V and 4 from J, leaving 13 bases between them. This CDR3 comprises 13 residues. The CDR3 DNA follows: TGTGCCATCATGCGTGGCGGGAGCTATGGCTACACCTTC. This translates into CAIMRGGSYGYTF.

The sample holds many counts of this clonotype. This chain uses TRBV7-9 with TRBJ2-6; no clear D gene. The CDR3 extends over 14 amino acids. CDR1 is SEHNR and CDR2 is FQNEAQ in the germline V gene (reference sequence). The V and J ends lost 5 bases and 0 bases respectively, with 5 bases between them. CDR3 nucleotides: TGTGCCAGCAGCCCGGACTCTGGGGCCAACGTCCTGACTTTC. Its protein is CASSPDSGANVLTF.

This clonotype was found many times. The V call is TRBV29-1, the J call TRBJ2-5; D remains ambiguous. The length of the CDR3 is 10 residues. Germline V CDR1 and CDR2: SQVTM, ANQGSEA. The V end lost 2 bases, the J end lost 4 bases, and 2 bases lay between the germline ends. The CDR3: CSVERETQYF. CDR3 DNA sequence: TGCAGCGTTGAAAGAGAGACCCAGTACTTC.

This clonotype showed up just a few times. The chain combines TRBV11-1 with TRBJ2-3; 7 bases line up with TRBD2. J gave up 1 base and V 8 bases, and 9 bases lay outside the gene matches. The CDR3 length is 15 residues. Germline values: CDR1 SGHAT, CDR2 FQDESV (reference sequence). In nucleotides, the CDR3 is TGTGCCAGCGTCGGGAGGAAAATTGGCACAGATACGCAGTATTTT. Encoded protein: CASVGRKIGTDTQYF.

The chain carries TRBV10-3 and TRBJ1-2; 10 positions match TRBD1. The J segment lost 0 bases and the V segment lost 0 bases, leaving 7 bases of the junction unmatched. This CDR3 region has 18 residues. Germline V lookup: CDR1 ENHRY, CDR2 SYGVKD. In nucleotides, the CDR3 is TGTGCCATCAGTGAGTCCGGGGACAGGGGAACCCCTAACTATGGCTACACCTTC. It encodes CAISESGDRGTPNYGYTF.

The chain combines TRBV7-6 with TRBJ2-1; 9 bases align to TRBD2. The CDR3 is 15 amino acids. Unmatched junction bases numbered 11, after V lost 6 bases and J lost 8 bases. Germline-derived CDR1 and CDR2 are SGHVS and FNYEAQ. CDR3 amino acids: CASSRGAGGRDEQFF. The CDR3 DNA is TGTGCCAGCAGTCGTGGAGCGGGAGGTCGGGATGAGCAGTTCTTC.

The table lists this clonotype with many counts. The CDR3 nucleotides read TGTGCCAGCAGGGAAACCGGGGACTACAATGAGCAGTTCTTC. Translating gives CASRETGDYNEQFF. The chain recombines TRBV6-1 with TRBJ2-1; D perhaps matches TRBD2 (5 bases). The ends were cut back, 6 bases at V and 3 bases at J, with 12 bases in the middle. CDR1 and CDR2 (germline): MNHNS, SASEGT. The CDR3 consists of 14 residues.

This clonotype was seen at least ten times. The chain combines TRBV7-9 with TRBJ2-7, with a possible D match to TRBD2 (6 bases). Germline CDR1 is SEHNR and CDR2 is FQNEAQ (reference sequence). CDR3 length: 15 residues. V gave up 6 bases and J gave up 0 bases, with 15 bases separating them. The CDR3, as DNA: TGTGCCAGCAGACGAGCCACTAGCAGCTCCTACGAGCAGTACTTC. It encodes CASRRATSSSYEQYF.

This clonotype was observed at least ten times. The chain employs TRBV7-9 and TRBJ2-3; maybe TRBD1 (7 bases). Germline-derived CDR1 and CDR2 are SEHNR and FQNEAQ (reference sequence). This CDR3 region has 14 residues. V gave up 5 bases and J gave up 6 bases, with 15 bases separating them. This chain's CDR3 is CASSPPGGQDTQYF. As DNA, the CDR3 is TGTGCCAGCAGCCCCCCCGGGGGACAGGATACGCAGTATTTT.

At least ten counts were recorded for this clonotype. The chain carries TRBV10-3 and TRBJ2-7; D may be TRBD1 (6 bases). Germline V gene data show CDR1 as ENHRY and CDR2 as SYGVKD. The CDR3 has 15 amino acids. V dropped 4 bases and J dropped 0 bases, with 13 bases sitting between them. CDR3 bases: TGTGCCATCAGTGGTAACAGGGATTACTCCTACGAGCAGTACTTC. Its translation is CAISGNRDYSYEQYF.

This clonotype has a count of ten or more. This chain connects TRBV3-1 to TRBJ1-1; maybe TRBD1 (6 bases). V was trimmed by 5 bases and J by 4 bases, leaving 14 bases between them. The CDR3 contains 14 residues. Germline CDR1 and CDR2: LGHDT and YNNKEL (reference sequence). CDR3 nucleotide sequence: TGTGCCAGCAGCGAGGGGGAACGACTCACTGAAGCTTTCTTT. Translation gives CASSEGERLTEAFF.

This clonotype was observed many times. The rearrangement links TRBV7-9 to TRBJ1-2; D is perhaps TRBD1 (6 bases). V was trimmed by 10 bases and J by 6 bases, leaving 18 bases between them. The CDR3 totals 13 residues. Germline loops: CDR1 SEHNR, CDR2 FQNEAQ (reference sequence). CDR3 loop: CATVFGGGNGYTF. The CDR3 DNA is TGTGCCACCGTCTTCGGTGGGGGCAATGGCTACACCTTC.

This clonotype was seen repeatedly, ten times or more. This rearrangement joins TRBV5-1 to TRBJ2-5; the D call may be TRBD1 or TRBD2 (5 bases each). V lost 4 bases, J lost 2 bases, and 15 bases lay in between. Germline CDR1 is SGHRS and CDR2 is YFSETQ. The CDR3 is 15 amino acids. As DNA, the CDR3 is TGCGCCAGCAGCCCCCGAGGGGTGAGACAAGAGACCCAGTACTTC. It yields the protein CASSPRGVRQETQYF.

This clonotype was counted at least ten times. This sequence joins TRBV27 and TRBJ1-5; 8 positions agree with TRBD1. J was trimmed by 2 bases and V by 4 bases; bases with no gene match: 4. The CDR3 has 15 amino acids. The V gene's germline CDR1 is MNHEY and CDR2 SMNVEV (reference sequence). The DNA of the CDR3 is TGTGCCAGCAGTTCGACAGGGGCGGGCAATCAGCCCCAGCATTTT. Translated, it gives CASSSTGAGNQPQHF.

This clonotype was observed many times. The J gene is TRBJ1-1, the V gene TRBV20-1; the D is unclear. CDR1 and CDR2 (germline): DFQATT, SNEGSKA (reference sequence). V was shortened by 2 bases and J by 14 bases, with 15 bases between the two germline ends. This CDR3 contains 11 residues. The CDR3 nucleotides are TGCAGTGCTAGACAGTCCGGGTTGCTCTTCTTT. It specifies CSARQSGLLFF.